The entry below describes one T cell receptor (beta chain). The antigen is not known. The germline CDR1 and CDR2 sequences are DFQATT and SNEGSKA (reference sequence). The CDR3 covers 12 residues. The sample belongs to a study of monozygotic twins with inflammatory bowel disease. Every donor provided one blood sample measuring 2.5 ml. From whole blood, total RNA was isolated without any sorting of T cells. Notes on the study in general: Among T cells, the various subtypes were not distinguishable.

TCRdb re-called the 5' RACE reads, yielding one record per CDR3 amino acid sequence without DNA. This table holds nearly 450,000 distinct CDR3 sequences. Sequenced input: blood. The TCR sequence derives from a human donor with ulcerative colitis or Crohn's disease, or a healthy co-twin of an affected twin (not recorded which). V is TRBV20-1 and J is TRBJ2-1; without DNA, the TCRdb call of TRBD2 cannot be checked. The CDR3 loop is CSARAGAGEQFF.